These T cell receptor beta chains were read from a single sample in a study of blood T cell repertoires in COVID-19. Clones were sequenced by immunoSEQ multiplex PCR, and TCRdb holds only the in-frame ones, with some missing. Altogether about 200,000 clones are present, around 85% being singletons, with the ten largest covering 3.5% to 4.5%. The sequenced sample was PBMCs or T cells enriched from blood (not recorded which). The receptors stem from a woman aged 40 to 55 with acute COVID-19. Both conserved end residues are part of each CDR3. D genes are given only for firm matches. Size is omitted from some rows. Given values are once, few, many or a class for expanded clones.

abundance: once; j_gene: TRBJ2-7; v_gene: TRBV15; len: 16; d_gene: TRBD2; CDR3nt: TGTGCCACCAGCCCCACTAGCGGGAGGAGGTCCTACGAGCAGTACTTC; CDR3aa: CATSPTSGRRSYEQYF
abundance: .; j_gene: TRBJ1-2; v_gene: TRBV18; len: 15; d_gene: TRBD1; CDR3nt: TGTGCCAGCTCACCCGGGGGACAGGGGACCTATGGCTACACCTTC; CDR3aa: CASSPGGQGTYGYTF
abundance: .; j_gene: TRBJ2-1; v_gene: TRBV5-1; len: 15; d_gene: .; CDR3nt: TGCGCCAGCAGCTTGATGTCACAGGGAAATAGTGAGCAGTTCTTC; CDR3aa: CASSLMSQGNSEQFF
abundance: .; j_gene: TRBJ1-5; v_gene: TRBV3-1/TRBV3-2; len: 15; d_gene: .; CDR3nt: TGTGCCAGCAGCCAAGCCGACAGAAGGAATCAGCCCCAGCATTTT; CDR3aa: CASSQADRRNQPQHF
abundance: few; j_gene: TRBJ1-2; v_gene: TRBV30; len: 13; d_gene: .; CDR3nt: TGTGCCTGGGTTTTCGGGGGTAACTATGGCTACACCTTC; CDR3aa: CAWVFGGNYGYTF
abundance: .; j_gene: TRBJ2-1; v_gene: TRBV6-6; len: 14; d_gene: .; CDR3nt: TGTGCCAGCAGCCGAGACAGCTCCTACAATGAGCAGTTCTTC; CDR3aa: CASSRDSSYNEQFF
abundance: once; j_gene: TRBJ2-2; v_gene: TRBV27; len: 13; d_gene: .; CDR3nt: TGTGCCAGCAGTTTATATGACGGGGGGGAGCTGTTTTTT; CDR3aa: CASSLYDGGELFF
abundance: .; j_gene: TRBJ2-4; v_gene: TRBV5-1; len: 16; d_gene: .; CDR3nt: TGCGCCAGCAGCTTGGAACCGACTCTAGCCAAAAACATTCAGTACTTC; CDR3aa: CASSLEPTLAKNIQYF
abundance: .; j_gene: TRBJ2-7; v_gene: TRBV3-1/TRBV3-2; len: 15; d_gene: TRBD1; CDR3nt: TGTGCCAGCAGGCAGGGACAGGGGTCTTCCTACGAGCAGTACTTC; CDR3aa: CASRQGQGSSYEQYF
abundance: once; j_gene: TRBJ2-1; v_gene: TRBV3-1/TRBV3-2; len: 14; d_gene: TRBD2; CDR3nt: TGTGCCAGCAGCTCTAGCGGGAGTGCAAATGAGCAGTTCTTC; CDR3aa: CASSSSGSANEQFF
abundance: .; j_gene: TRBJ2-1; v_gene: TRBV29-1; len: 14; d_gene: .; CDR3nt: TGCAGCGCGGTACTAGCCATCCCCTACAATGAGCAGTTCTTC; CDR3aa: CSAVLAIPYNEQFF
abundance: once; j_gene: TRBJ2-4; v_gene: TRBV28; len: 16; d_gene: .; CDR3nt: TGTGCCAGCAGTTCGTTATCGGTTTTAGCCAAAAACATTCAGTACTTC; CDR3aa: CASSSLSVLAKNIQYF
abundance: .; j_gene: TRBJ2-1; v_gene: TRBV5-5; len: 16; d_gene: .; CDR3nt: TGTGCCAGCAGCTTTAACGGCGCCGGGTCCAGCAATGAGCAGTTCTTC; CDR3aa: CASSFNGAGSSNEQFF
abundance: .; j_gene: TRBJ2-7; v_gene: TRBV10-2; len: 15; d_gene: TRBD2; CDR3nt: TGCGCCAGCAGAAATCCCGGGACTAGCGACTACGAGCAGTACTTC; CDR3aa: CASRNPGTSDYEQYF
abundance: .; j_gene: TRBJ1-5; v_gene: TRBV19; len: 16; d_gene: .; CDR3nt: TGTGCCAGTAGTACGCAGGGAATTGTTATCAATCAGCCCCAGCATTTT; CDR3aa: CASSTQGIVINQPQHF
abundance: .; j_gene: TRBJ2-3; v_gene: TRBV19; len: 16; d_gene: .; CDR3nt: TGTGCCAGTAGCCCTCTCCCTAGTCCCACCACAGATACGCAGTATTTT; CDR3aa: CASSPLPSPTTDTQYF
abundance: .; j_gene: TRBJ1-3; v_gene: TRBV2; len: 14; d_gene: .; CDR3nt: TGTGCCAGCAGGACAACAGGGCTTGGAAACACCATATATTTT; CDR3aa: CASRTTGLGNTIYF
abundance: .; j_gene: TRBJ2-1; v_gene: TRBV7-9; len: 11; d_gene: .; CDR3nt: TGTGCCAGCAGCCTCTACGCGCAGCAGTTCTTC; CDR3aa: CASSLYAQQFF
abundance: .; j_gene: TRBJ1-6; v_gene: TRBV11-2; len: 15; d_gene: .; CDR3nt: TGTGCCAGCAGCTTAGATAGCGGGAGGGGACGACCCCTCCACTTT; CDR3aa: CASSLDSGRGRPLHF
abundance: few; j_gene: TRBJ2-7; v_gene: TRBV5-4; len: 15; d_gene: .; CDR3nt: TGTGCCAGCAGCTTGGGTGCAGGAATCTCCTACGAGCAGTACTTC; CDR3aa: CASSLGAGISYEQYF
abundance: .; j_gene: TRBJ2-1; v_gene: TRBV7-2; len: 16; d_gene: TRBD1; CDR3nt: TGTGCCAGCAGCTATTCCCCCGGGACAGGGGGACTTGAGCAGTTCTTC; CDR3aa: CASSYSPGTGGLEQFF
abundance: .; j_gene: TRBJ2-5; v_gene: TRBV6-5; len: 11; d_gene: .; CDR3nt: TGTGCCAGCAGTTACTTCGGGACCCAGTACTTC; CDR3aa: CASSYFGTQYF
abundance: once; j_gene: TRBJ2-5; v_gene: TRBV7-2; len: 14; d_gene: .; CDR3nt: TGTGCCAGCAGGCGCGGAGGGTCGCAAGAGACCCAGTACTTC; CDR3aa: CASRRGGSQETQYF
abundance: once; j_gene: TRBJ2-7; v_gene: TRBV10-3; len: 14; d_gene: TRBD1; CDR3nt: TGTGCCATCAGCCCGGACAGGTTTATAGGCGAGCAGTACTTC; CDR3aa: CAISPDRFIGEQYF
abundance: .; j_gene: TRBJ1-3; v_gene: TRBV5-5; len: 16; d_gene: TRBD1; CDR3nt: TGTGCCAGCAGCTTTGCAGGGGGCCTCTCTGGAAACACCATATATTTT; CDR3aa: CASSFAGGLSGNTIYF
abundance: .; j_gene: TRBJ2-7; v_gene: TRBV27; len: 16; d_gene: TRBD2; CDR3nt: TGTGCCAGCAGTTTAGGACTAGCGGCGAGCTCCTACGAGCAGTACTTC; CDR3aa: CASSLGLAASSYEQYF
abundance: .; j_gene: TRBJ2-7; v_gene: TRBV30; len: 14; d_gene: TRBD2; CDR3nt: TGTGCCTGGAGTGCCACTAGCGGGTTGTACGAGCAGTACTTC; CDR3aa: CAWSATSGLYEQYF
abundance: .; j_gene: TRBJ1-5; v_gene: TRBV15; len: 16; d_gene: TRBD1; CDR3nt: TGTGCCACCAGCAGCGACAGGGCAAGTGAAGATCAGCCCCAGCATTTT; CDR3aa: CATSSDRASEDQPQHF
abundance: once; j_gene: TRBJ1-1; v_gene: TRBV19; len: 13; d_gene: .; CDR3nt: TGTGCCAGTAGTCCCAGGGCCACCACTGAAGCTTTCTTT; CDR3aa: CASSPRATTEAFF
abundance: .; j_gene: TRBJ2-7; v_gene: TRBV19; len: 16; d_gene: .; CDR3nt: TGTGCCAGTAGTATAGCTTTTAAAGGGGCTACCTACGAGCAGTACTTC; CDR3aa: CASSIAFKGATYEQYF
abundance: .; j_gene: TRBJ2-7; v_gene: TRBV3-1/TRBV3-2; len: 15; d_gene: TRBD1; CDR3nt: TGTGCCAGCAGCCCTCGAAACAGGGGGTCCTACGAGCAGTACTTC; CDR3aa: CASSPRNRGSYEQYF
abundance: .; j_gene: TRBJ2-7; v_gene: TRBV28; len: 19; d_gene: TRBD2; CDR3nt: TGTGCCAGCAGTTTCCTGGGGGGGGGACTAGCGGGAGTTTCATACGAGCAGTACTTC; CDR3aa: CASSFLGGGLAGVSYEQYF
abundance: .; j_gene: TRBJ1-2; v_gene: TRBV2; len: 15; d_gene: .; CDR3nt: TGTGCCAGCAGTGAGACCCAGGGTTCTAACTATGGCTACACCTTC; CDR3aa: CASSETQGSNYGYTF
abundance: .; j_gene: TRBJ2-5; v_gene: TRBV24-1; len: 17; d_gene: .; CDR3nt: TGTGCCACCAGTGATTCTACAGGGAGGGAGTTCCAAGAGACCCAGTACTTC; CDR3aa: CATSDSTGREFQETQYF
abundance: .; j_gene: TRBJ1-4; v_gene: TRBV7-9; len: 14; d_gene: TRBD1; CDR3nt: TGTGCCAGCAGGCGGACAGGGGGGATTGAAAAACTGTTTTTT; CDR3aa: CASRRTGGIEKLFF
abundance: once; j_gene: TRBJ1-6; v_gene: TRBV28; len: 14; d_gene: .; CDR3nt: TGTGCCAGCAGTAGGGACTGGGATAATTCACCCCTCCACTTT; CDR3aa: CASSRDWDNSPLHF
abundance: .; j_gene: TRBJ2-1; v_gene: TRBV12-2; len: 16; d_gene: .; CDR3nt: TGTGCAAGTCGCTTCCCGGGACTAGCGGAGCCTCGTGAGCAGTTCTTC; CDR3aa: CASRFPGLAEPREQFF
abundance: few; j_gene: TRBJ2-3; v_gene: TRBV20-1; len: 15; d_gene: TRBD1; CDR3nt: TGCAGTGCTAGTCCCCCGGGACAGAGGACTGATACGCAGTATTTT; CDR3aa: CSASPPGQRTDTQYF
abundance: once; j_gene: TRBJ2-1; v_gene: TRBV10-1; len: 15; d_gene: .; CDR3nt: TGCGCCAGCAGTAGGGAGGCGGCTCCTTACAATGAGCAGTTCTTC; CDR3aa: CASSREAAPYNEQFF
abundance: few; j_gene: TRBJ1-6; v_gene: TRBV3-1/TRBV3-2; len: 14; d_gene: .; CDR3nt: TGTGCCAGCAGCCAAGGCAGGGATAATTCACCCCTCCACTTT; CDR3aa: CASSQGRDNSPLHF
abundance: .; j_gene: TRBJ2-5; v_gene: TRBV4-2; len: 16; d_gene: .; CDR3nt: TGTGCCAGCAGCCAAGATGGTAGTAGGAGAGAAGAGACCCAGTACTTC; CDR3aa: CASSQDGSRREETQYF
abundance: .; j_gene: TRBJ2-6; v_gene: TRBV5-1; len: 16; d_gene: .; CDR3nt: TGCGCCAGCAGCTTGGAAGGGGTCTCTGGGGCCAACGTCCTGACTTTC; CDR3aa: CASSLEGVSGANVLTF
abundance: once; j_gene: TRBJ2-7; v_gene: TRBV6-1; len: 15; d_gene: TRBD1; CDR3nt: TGTGCCAGCAGTGATTCCGGGACAGGGAGGGACGAGCAGTACTTC; CDR3aa: CASSDSGTGRDEQYF
abundance: .; j_gene: TRBJ2-7; v_gene: TRBV5-1; len: 14; d_gene: TRBD1; CDR3nt: TGCGCCAGCAGCCAACAGGGGGCGTCCTACGAGCAGTACTTC; CDR3aa: CASSQQGASYEQYF
abundance: few; j_gene: TRBJ2-7; v_gene: TRBV10-3; len: 12; d_gene: TRBD2; CDR3nt: TGTGCCACTAGCGGGACATACTACGAGCAGTACTTC; CDR3aa: CATSGTYYEQYF
abundance: .; j_gene: TRBJ2-1; v_gene: TRBV6-5; len: 15; d_gene: TRBD2; CDR3nt: TGTGCCAGCCAGAACCTCCAGCGGGGGGTGAATGAGCAGTTCTTC; CDR3aa: CASQNLQRGVNEQFF
abundance: .; j_gene: TRBJ2-5; v_gene: TRBV10-1; len: 15; d_gene: TRBD1; CDR3nt: TGCGCCAGCAGTGAGTCGGGGACAGGGCAAGAGACCCAGTACTTC; CDR3aa: CASSESGTGQETQYF
abundance: .; j_gene: TRBJ1-1; v_gene: TRBV11-3; len: 13; d_gene: .; CDR3nt: TGTGCCAGCAGCTTAGTTAGGAGTGCTGAAGCTTTCTTT; CDR3aa: CASSLVRSAEAFF
abundance: .; j_gene: TRBJ1-4; v_gene: TRBV3-1/TRBV3-2; len: 15; d_gene: .; CDR3nt: TGTGCCAGCAGCCAAGGGGCAGGGGCTGGTGAAAAACTGTTTTTT; CDR3aa: CASSQGAGAGEKLFF
abundance: .; j_gene: TRBJ1-2; v_gene: TRBV2; len: 15; d_gene: TRBD1; CDR3nt: TGTGCCAGCGAACAGGGGCTCCTAGCTAACTATGGCTACACCTTC; CDR3aa: CASEQGLLANYGYTF
abundance: .; j_gene: TRBJ2-1; v_gene: TRBV5-1; len: 16; d_gene: TRBD2; CDR3nt: TGCGCCAGCAGCTTGGGTCTAGCGGGCTCCTACAATGAGCAGTTCTTC; CDR3aa: CASSLGLAGSYNEQFF